These T cell receptor beta chains were read from a single sample in a study of healthy donors' naive CD4 and CD8 T cells. Via MiXCR, TCRdb re-called the reads, giving one row per CDR3 protein. This table has about 180,000 distinct CDR3 sequences, about 70% appearing once. The specimen sequenced was naive CD4+ and CD8+ T cells sorted from blood, pooled from several donors. Every receptor here comes from a pool of human donors in good health; the sample pools cells from several healthy donors. Each CDR3 is given with its conserved first and last residue. D genes are given only for firm matches. Clone size is not always given. Where it is, it says once, few, many or a class for expanded clones.

V gene	J gene	clone size	D gene	CDR3 protein	CDR3 DNA
TRBV18	TRBJ1-1	NA	TRBD1	CASSWDRPAEAFF	TGTGCCAGCTCGTGGGACAGGCCCGCTGAAGCTTTCTTT
TRBV29-1	TRBJ1-1	NA	NA	CSVRYGRRNTEAFF	TGCAGCGTCCGTTACGGGAGGAGGAACACTGAAGCTTTCTTT
TRBV21-1	TRBJ1-5	NA	NA	CASSVNQPQHF	TGTGCCAGCAGCGTTAATCAGCCCCAGCATTTT
TRBV19	TRBJ2-7	NA	NA	CASSIDILSYEQYF	TGTGCCAGTAGTATAGATATTCTCTCCTACGAGCAGTACTTC
TRBV29-1	TRBJ1-1	NA	NA	CSVAPGVMNTEAFF	TGCAGCGTTGCCCCGGGGGTTATGAACACTGAAGCTTTCTTT
TRBV20-1	TRBJ2-7	NA	TRBD2	CSAREEPGLAGGPYEQYF	TGCAGTGCTAGAGAGGAGCCCGGACTAGCGGGAGGGCCCTACGAGCAGTACTTC
TRBV19	TRBJ2-1	NA	TRBD1	CASSIGTGASYNEQFF	TGTGCCAGTAGTATCGGTACAGGGGCATCCTACAATGAGCAGTTCTTC
TRBV5-4	TRBJ2-7	NA	NA	CASSLAGFNEQYF	TGTGCCAGCAGCTTGGCCGGGTTCAACGAGCAGTACTTC
TRBV14	TRBJ1-2	NA	NA	CASSQDRDYGYTF	TGTGCCAGCAGCCAAGATCGAGACTATGGCTACACCTTC
TRBV11-2	TRBJ2-6	few	NA	CASTLSGANVLTF	TGTGCCAGCACCCTCTCTGGGGCCAACGTCCTGACTTTC
TRBV6-1	TRBJ2-1	NA	NA	CASSEQGSTYNEQFF	TGTGCCAGCAGTGAGCAGGGTAGTACCTACAATGAGCAGTTCTTC
TRBV29-1	TRBJ2-1	NA	NA	CSVGTPEEDEQFF	TGCAGCGTTGGGACACCGGAGGAGGATGAGCAGTTCTTC
TRBV27	TRBJ2-1	NA	NA	CASSLQSSYNEQFF	TGTGCCAGCAGTTTACAGAGCTCCTACAATGAGCAGTTCTTC
TRBV20-1	TRBJ1-1	NA	NA	CSARDSTTPVGTEAFF	TGCAGTGCTAGAGATTCTACTACACCGGTGGGCACTGAAGCTTTCTTT
TRBV29-1	TRBJ2-5	NA	TRBD1	CSVSTPGQGPGTQYF	TGCAGCGTCTCAACACCGGGACAGGGCCCTGGGACCCAGTACTTC
TRBV5-1	TRBJ2-1	NA	TRBD2	CASSLVGSGISSYNEQFF	TGCGCCAGCAGCTTGGTTGGTAGCGGGATCAGCTCCTACAATGAGCAGTTCTTC
TRBV29-1	TRBJ2-7	NA	NA	CSVRTSRDKAYEQYF	TGCAGCGTTCGGACCTCCCGGGACAAAGCCTACGAGCAGTACTTC
TRBV29-1	TRBJ1-1	NA	TRBD1	CSQRQGNTEAFF	TGCAGCCAAAGACAGGGGAACACTGAAGCTTTCTTT
TRBV27	TRBJ2-7	NA	TRBD2	CASSGTSGGATGQYF	TGTGCCAGCAGCGGGACTAGCGGAGGGGCCACAGGTCAGTACTTC
TRBV30	TRBJ2-7	once	TRBD1	CAWSAERTGQRNYEQYF	TGTGCCTGGAGTGCAGAGCGTACGGGACAGAGGAACTACGAGCAGTACTTC
TRBV19	TRBJ1-1	NA	TRBD1	CASSKAGTIVDRRQGWTEAFF	TGTGCCAGTAGTAAGGCGGGCACTATTGTCGACCGGAGACAGGGATGGACTGAAGCTTTCTTT
TRBV29-1	TRBJ2-7	once	TRBD1	CSVEGTGDGEQYF	TGCAGCGTTGAGGGGACAGGAGATGGCGAGCAGTACTTC
TRBV6-5	TRBJ1-1	NA	NA	CASTQSRGEGVNTEAFF	TGTGCCAGCACCCAATCGAGGGGCGAGGGTGTGAACACTGAAGCTTTCTTT
TRBV5-4	TRBJ1-2	NA	NA	CASSLGRRGDGYTF	TGTGCCAGCAGCTTGGGACGGCGGGGTGATGGCTACACCTTC
TRBV6-1	TRBJ2-1	few	TRBD1	CASSVRDSGNNEQFF	TGTGCCAGCAGTGTTCGGGACAGTGGAAACAATGAGCAGTTCTTC
TRBV29-1	TRBJ2-5	once	TRBD2	CSVEERGRVETQYF	TGCAGCGTTGAAGAGCGAGGGAGGGTGGAGACCCAGTACTTC
TRBV20-1	TRBJ1-6	NA	TRBD1	CSARQGVDSPLHF	TGCAGTGCTAGGCAGGGGGTGGATTCACCCCTCCACTTT
TRBV29-1	TRBJ2-1	NA	NA	CSVYRDTPSYNEQFF	TGCAGCGTTTATCGTGATACCCCTTCCTACAATGAGCAGTTCTTC
TRBV19	TRBJ1-5	NA	NA	CASGIEQGIGNQPQHF	TGTGCCAGTGGTATAGAACAGGGTATTGGTAATCAGCCCCAGCATTTT
TRBV20-1	TRBJ1-2	NA	NA	CSARHRANYGYTF	TGCAGTGCTAGACATCGAGCTAACTATGGCTACACCTTC
TRBV4-3	TRBJ2-6	NA	NA	CASSQAHRASGANVLTF	TGCGCCAGCAGCCAAGCCCACAGGGCCTCTGGGGCCAACGTCCTGACTTTC
TRBV19	TRBJ2-3	NA	NA	CASSIPGQVVTDTQYF	TGTGCCAGTAGTATCCCCGGGCAGGTCGTCACAGATACGCAGTATTTT
TRBV11-2	TRBJ2-3	NA	TRBD2	CASSLDGGTSRPSTDTQYF	TGTGCCAGCAGCTTAGATGGGGGGACTAGCAGACCTAGCACAGATACGCAGTATTTT
TRBV29-1	TRBJ2-5	NA	NA	CSVEFPPGTQYF	TGCAGCGTTGAGTTCCCCCCGGGGACCCAGTACTTC
TRBV19	TRBJ2-7	NA	NA	CASSSADPGEYEQYF	TGTGCCAGTAGTTCCGCGGATCCAGGGGAATACGAGCAGTACTTC
TRBV15	TRBJ2-5	few	NA	CATSRDQVGGKETQYF	TGTGCCACCAGCAGAGATCAGGTGGGAGGAAAAGAGACCCAGTACTTC
TRBV6-5	TRBJ2-5	NA	TRBD1	CASSYSSGWDRSQETQYF	TGTGCCAGCAGTTACTCGAGTGGTTGGGACAGGAGTCAAGAGACCCAGTACTTC
TRBV27	TRBJ1-6	few	NA	CASSLFANSPLHF	TGTGCCAGCAGTTTATTCGCTAATTCACCCCTCCACTTT
TRBV11-3	TRBJ1-1	NA	TRBD1	CASSLTGFNTEAFF	TGTGCCAGTAGCCTGACAGGGTTCAACACTGAAGCTTTCTTT
TRBV30	TRBJ1-2	few	NA	CAWSVIRDGYTF	TGTGCCTGGAGTGTAATTAGGGATGGCTACACCTTC
TRBV4-1	TRBJ2-7	NA	NA	CASSQWPGGRYEQYF	TGCGCCAGCAGCCAATGGCCCGGGGGCCGCTACGAGCAGTACTTC
TRBV18	TRBJ2-7	few	NA	CASSPLPAAYEQYF	TGTGCCAGCTCACCACTTCCAGCAGCCTACGAGCAGTACTTC